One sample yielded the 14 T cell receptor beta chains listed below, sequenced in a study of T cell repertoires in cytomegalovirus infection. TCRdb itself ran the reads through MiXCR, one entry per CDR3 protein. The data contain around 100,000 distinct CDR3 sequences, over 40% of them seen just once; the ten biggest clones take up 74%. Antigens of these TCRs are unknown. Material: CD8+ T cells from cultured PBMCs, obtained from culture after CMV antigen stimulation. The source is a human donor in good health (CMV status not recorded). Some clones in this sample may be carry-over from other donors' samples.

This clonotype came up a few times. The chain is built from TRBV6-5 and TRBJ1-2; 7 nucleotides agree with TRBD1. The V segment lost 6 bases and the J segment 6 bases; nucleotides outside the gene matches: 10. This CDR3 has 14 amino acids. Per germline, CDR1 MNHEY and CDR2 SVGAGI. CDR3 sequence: CASRADRPRDGYTF. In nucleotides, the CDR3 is TGTGCCAGCAGAGCGGACAGGCCCAGGGATGGCTACACCTTC.

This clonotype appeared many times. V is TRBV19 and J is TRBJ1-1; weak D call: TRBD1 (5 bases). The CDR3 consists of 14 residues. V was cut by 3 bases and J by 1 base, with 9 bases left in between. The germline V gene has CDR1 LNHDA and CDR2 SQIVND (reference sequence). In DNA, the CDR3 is TGTGCCAGTAGTATGGACACAAAGAACACTGAAGCTTTCTTT. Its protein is CASSMDTKNTEAFF.

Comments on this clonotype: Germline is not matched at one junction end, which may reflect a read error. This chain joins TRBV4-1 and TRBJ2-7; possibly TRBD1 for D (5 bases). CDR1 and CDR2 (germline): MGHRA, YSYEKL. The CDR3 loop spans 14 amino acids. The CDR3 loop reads CASSQDDSLGEQYF. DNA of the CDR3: TGTGCCAGCAGCCAAGATGACAGCTTGGGGGAGCAGTACTTC.

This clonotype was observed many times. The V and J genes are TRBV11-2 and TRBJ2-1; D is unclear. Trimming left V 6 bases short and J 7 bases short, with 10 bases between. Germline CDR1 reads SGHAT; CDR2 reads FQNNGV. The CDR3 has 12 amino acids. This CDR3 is CASSLTENEQFF. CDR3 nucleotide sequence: TGTGCCAGCAGTTTAACAGAAAATGAGCAGTTCTTC.

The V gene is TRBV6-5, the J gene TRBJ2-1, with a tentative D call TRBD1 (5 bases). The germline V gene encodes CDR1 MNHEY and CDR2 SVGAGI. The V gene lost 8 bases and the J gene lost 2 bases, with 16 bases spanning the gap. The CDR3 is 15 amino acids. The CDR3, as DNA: TGTGCCAGCGGGAACGGCAGGGCGCCCTACAATGAGCAGTTCTTC. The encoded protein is CASGNGRAPYNEQFF.

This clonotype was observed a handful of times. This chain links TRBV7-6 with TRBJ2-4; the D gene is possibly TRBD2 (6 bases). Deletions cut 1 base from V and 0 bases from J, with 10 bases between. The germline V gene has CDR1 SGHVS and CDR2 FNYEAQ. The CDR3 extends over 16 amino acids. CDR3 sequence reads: CASSLGRGLAKNIQYF. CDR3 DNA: TGTGCCAGCAGCTTAGGGCGGGGACTAGCCAAAAACATTCAGTACTTC.

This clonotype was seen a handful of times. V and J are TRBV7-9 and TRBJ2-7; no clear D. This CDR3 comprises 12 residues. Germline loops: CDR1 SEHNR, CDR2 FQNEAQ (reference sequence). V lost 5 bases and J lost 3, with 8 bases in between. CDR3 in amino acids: CASSRDGYEQYF. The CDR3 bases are TGTGCCAGCAGCCGTGACGGCTACGAGCAGTACTTC.

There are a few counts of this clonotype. For the CDR3, the DNA is TGTGCCAGCAGCCAAGACGGGCTCTATGGCTACACCTTC. This translates into CASSQDGLYGYTF. The chain employs TRBV3-1 and TRBJ1-2, with D uncertain. Trimming shortened V by 0 bases and J by 4 bases, and 6 bases separated the two germline ends. Germline CDR1 reads LGHDT; CDR2 reads YNNKEL (reference sequence). CDR3 size: 13 residues.

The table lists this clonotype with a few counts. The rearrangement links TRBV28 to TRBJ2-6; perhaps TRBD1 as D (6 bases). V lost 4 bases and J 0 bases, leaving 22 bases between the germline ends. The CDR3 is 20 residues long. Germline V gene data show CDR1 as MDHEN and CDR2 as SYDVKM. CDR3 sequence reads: CASSSYETGTRNSGANVLTF. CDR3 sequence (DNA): TGTGCCAGCAGTTCTTATGAGACCGGGACAAGAAACTCTGGGGCCAACGTCCTGACTTTC.

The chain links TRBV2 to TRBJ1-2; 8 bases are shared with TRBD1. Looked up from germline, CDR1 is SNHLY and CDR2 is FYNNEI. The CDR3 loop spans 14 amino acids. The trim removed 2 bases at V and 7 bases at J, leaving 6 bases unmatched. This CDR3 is CASSELRTGSGYTF. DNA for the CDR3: TGTGCCAGCAGTGAACTTCGGACAGGGAGTGGCTACACCTTC.

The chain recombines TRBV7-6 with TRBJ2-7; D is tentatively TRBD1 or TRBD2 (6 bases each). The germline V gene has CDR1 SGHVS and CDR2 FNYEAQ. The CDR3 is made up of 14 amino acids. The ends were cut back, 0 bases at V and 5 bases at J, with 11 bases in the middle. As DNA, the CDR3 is TGTGCCAGCAGCTTAGCGGGGGGCGGGGACGAGCAGTACTTC. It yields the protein CASSLAGGGDEQYF.

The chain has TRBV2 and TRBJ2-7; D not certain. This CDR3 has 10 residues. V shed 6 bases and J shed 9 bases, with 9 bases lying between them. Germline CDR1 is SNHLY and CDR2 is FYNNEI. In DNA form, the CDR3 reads TGTGCCAGCAGGGGGTTGGCGCAGTACTTC. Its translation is CASRGLAQYF.

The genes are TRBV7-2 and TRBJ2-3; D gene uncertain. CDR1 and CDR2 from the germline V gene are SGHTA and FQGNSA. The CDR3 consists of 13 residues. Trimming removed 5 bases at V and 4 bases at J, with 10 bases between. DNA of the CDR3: TGTGCCAGCAGCCCCGGGCCGCCAGATACGCAGTATTTT. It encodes CASSPGPPDTQYF.

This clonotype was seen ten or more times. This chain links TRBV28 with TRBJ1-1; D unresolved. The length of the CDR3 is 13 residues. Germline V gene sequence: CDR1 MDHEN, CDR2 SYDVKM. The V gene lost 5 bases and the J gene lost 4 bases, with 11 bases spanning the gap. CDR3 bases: TGTGCCAGCAGTCGGCCGCCTCCCACTGAAGCTTTCTTT. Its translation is CASSRPPPTEAFF.